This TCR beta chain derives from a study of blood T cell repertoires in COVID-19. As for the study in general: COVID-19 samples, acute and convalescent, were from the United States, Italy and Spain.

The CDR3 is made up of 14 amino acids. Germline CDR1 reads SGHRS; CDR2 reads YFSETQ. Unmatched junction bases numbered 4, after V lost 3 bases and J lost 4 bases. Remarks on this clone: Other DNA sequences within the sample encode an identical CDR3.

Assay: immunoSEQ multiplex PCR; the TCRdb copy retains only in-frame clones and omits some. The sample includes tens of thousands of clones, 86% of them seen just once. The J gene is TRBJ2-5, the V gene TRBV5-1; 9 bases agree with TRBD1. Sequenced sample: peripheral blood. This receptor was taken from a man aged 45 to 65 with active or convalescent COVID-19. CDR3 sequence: CASSSGQGRETQYF. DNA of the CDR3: TGCGCCAGCAGCTCTGGACAGGGGCGAGAGACCCAGTACTTC.